What follows are 31 T cell receptor beta chains derived from one specimen sequenced in a study of T cell responses to AZD1222 COVID-19 vaccine. Generated by immunoSEQ multiplex PCR, the TCRdb table keeps only in-frame clones and is missing some. The repertoire holds roughly 180,000 clones, with approximately 94% as singletons. The sequences come from peripheral blood, collected 28 days after the second AZD1222 dose. These receptors came from an adult who received the AZD1222 COVID-19 vaccine.

This rearrangement joins TRBV6-5 to TRBJ1-5; 10 bases fit TRBD1. The germline CDR1 and CDR2 sequences are MNHEY and SVGAGI. The CDR3 length is 15 residues. V was clipped by 5 bases and J by 7 bases; unmatched bases: 8. The CDR3 DNA follows: TGTGCCAGCAGTCCTGACAGGGGGCGCTTCCAGCCCCAGCATTTT. Translated, it gives CASSPDRGRFQPQHF.

This chain links TRBV9 with TRBJ2-3; TRBD1 matches 7 bases. CDR1 and CDR2 (germline): SGDLS, YYNGEE. Trimming took 3 bases from V and 2 from J; bases not matched to a gene: 3. CDR3 length: 14 residues. The CDR3 region has the DNA TGTGCCAGCAGCGGCGACAGGGCCACAGATACGCAGTATTTT. This codes for CASSGDRATDTQYF.

This chain links TRBV7-7 with TRBJ2-3; unclear D gene. CDR1 is SSHAT and CDR2 is FNYEAQ in the germline V gene (reference sequence). V lost 5 bases to trimming and J lost 6 bases, with 12 bases between them. The length of the CDR3 is 13 residues. Written as DNA, the CDR3 is TGTGCCAGCAGCGATAGACAAGGTGATACGCAGTATTTT. This sequence encodes CASSDRQGDTQYF.

The CDR3 sequence: CASSYIGDQPQHF. The CDR3 DNA sequence: TGTGCCAGCAGCTATATAGGGGATCAGCCCCAGCATTTT. The rearrangement uses TRBV7-2 and TRBJ1-5, with D possibly being TRBD1 (5 bases). Germline values: CDR1 SGHTA, CDR2 FQGNSA. V gave up 4 bases and J gave up 5 bases, with 9 bases separating them. This CDR3 has 13 amino acids.

The rearrangement uses TRBV11-3 and TRBJ2-1, with 11 bases matching TRBD2. There are 15 residues in the CDR3. J gave up 7 bases and V 2 bases, and 4 bases lay outside the gene matches. The germline CDR1 and CDR2 sequences are SGHNT and YENEEA. The chain's CDR3 is CASSLISGRGNEQFF. The CDR3 DNA reads as TGTGCCAGCAGCTTAATTAGCGGGAGGGGAAATGAGCAGTTCTTC.

This clone was seen a few times. The chain is built from TRBV5-6 and TRBJ2-2; 10 bases align to TRBD1. Germline V lookup: CDR1 SGHDT, CDR2 YYEEEE. CDR3 length: 17 residues. V dropped 3 bases and J dropped 7; count of bases not matched to a gene: 12. CDR3 bases: TGTGCCAGCAGCTCCCGACAGGGGGCGATGCTCGGCGGGGAGCTGTTTTTT. Translated: CASSSRQGAMLGGELFF.

The chain uses TRBV19 and TRBJ2-1, with TRBD2 identical over 10 bases. The CDR3 has 17 amino acids. Germline V gene data show CDR1 as LNHDA and CDR2 as SQIVND (reference sequence). J gave up 0 bases and V 7 bases, and 9 bases lay outside the gene matches. The CDR3 loop is CASTPGLAAASYNEQFF. The CDR3 nucleotides are TGTGCCAGTACCCCCGGACTAGCGGCCGCCTCCTACAATGAGCAGTTCTTC.

The V and J genes are TRBV10-3 and TRBJ1-1, with 11 positions matching TRBD1. CDR1 and CDR2 from the germline V gene are ENHRY and SYGVKD. With V trimmed by 2 bases and J by 5 bases, 4 bases remained unmatched. This CDR3 spans 15 amino acids. Here the CDR3 reads CAISEGDRGDTEAFF. In nucleotides, the CDR3 is TGTGCCATCAGTGAGGGGGACAGGGGGGATACTGAAGCTTTCTTT.

The J gene is TRBJ2-7, the V gene TRBV18, with 12 bases matching TRBD2. V shed 6 bases, J shed 2 bases, and the junction held 8 bases outside the gene matches. Germline-derived CDR1 and CDR2 are KGHSH and LQKENI. The CDR3 length is 16 residues. Here the CDR3 DNA reads TGTGCCAGCTCTCGGACTAGCGGGAAAGGACCCTACGAGCAGTACTTC. The encoded protein is CASSRTSGKGPYEQYF.

CDR3 coding DNA: TGTGCCAGCAGCAGGGGGACAGTTGAAAAACTGTTTTTT. Protein product: CASSRGTVEKLFF. The V call is TRBV21-1, the J call TRBJ1-4; the table calls TRBD1, which could not be checked here. TRBV21-1 counts as a pseudogene. The CDR3 loop spans 13 amino acids.

The chain links TRBV5-1 to TRBJ2-1; D is undetermined. Germline V lookup: CDR1 SGHRS, CDR2 YFSETQ. V was pared by 0 bases and J by 9 bases, with 10 bases between. CDR3 length: 13 residues. CDR3 residues: CASSLAPSPEQFF. The CDR3 bases are TGCGCCAGCAGCTTGGCACCATCTCCTGAGCAGTTCTTC.

In its sample, this clone was seen once. The V gene is TRBV13, the J gene TRBJ2-7; TRBD1 aligns across 7 bases. This CDR3 contains 14 residues. Unmatched junction bases numbered 2, after V lost 0 bases and J lost 3 bases. Germline CDR1 PRHDT, CDR2 FYEKMQ (reference sequence). The CDR3 DNA is TGTGCCAGCAGCTTAGGTGGGGACAGCTACGAGCAGTACTTC. It is translated as CASSLGGDSYEQYF.

The genes are TRBV7-4 and TRBJ1-5; 7 nucleotides agree with TRBD1. This CDR3 contains 16 residues. The germline V gene has CDR1 SGHVT and CDR2 SQSDAQ. The V and J ends lost 6 bases and 4 bases, in that order; junction bases with no gene match: 12. CDR3 protein: CASSPKRTGNNQPQHF. CDR3 nucleotides: TGTGCCAGCAGTCCAAAACGGACAGGAAATAATCAGCCCCAGCATTTT.

V is TRBV27 and J is TRBJ1-1; no clear D gene. The CDR3 has 16 residues. From germline, CDR1 is MNHEY and CDR2 SMNVEV (reference sequence). Deletions cut 7 bases from V and 1 base from J, with 19 bases between. CDR3 sequence: CASNLSPDGWNTEAFF. CDR3 nucleotide sequence: TGTGCCAGCAACTTATCTCCCGACGGATGGAACACTGAAGCTTTCTTT.

This sequence joins TRBV3-1 (or the pseudogene TRBV3-2) and TRBJ1-4; no reliable D call. Deletions cut 0 bases from V and 0 bases from J, with 2 bases between. Germline V gives CDR1 LGHDT, CDR2 YNNKEL (reference sequence). CDR3 size: 14 residues. For the CDR3, the DNA is TGTGCCAGCAGCCAAGAAGCAACTAATGAAAAACTGTTTTTT. This translates into CASSQEATNEKLFF.

V usage is TRBV28 and J usage is TRBJ1-1; D might be TRBD1 (6 bases). The V end lost 11 bases, the J end lost 4 bases, and 14 bases lay between the germline ends. CDR1 MDHEN and CDR2 SYDVKM come from the germline V gene. The length of the CDR3 is 12 residues. CDR3 in DNA: TGTGCCTGCAACGACAGGATCACTGAAGCTTTCTTT. It codes for CACNDRITEAFF.

The chain joins TRBV7-9 to TRBJ2-7; perhaps D is TRBD1 or TRBD2 (5 bases each). Germline V gene data show CDR1 as SEHNR and CDR2 as FQNEAQ (reference sequence). The CDR3 length is 15 residues. Trimming removed 7 bases from V and 1 base from J, with 17 bases in between. The CDR3 sequence: CASTAEAAGSYEQYF. For the CDR3, the DNA is TGTGCCAGCACCGCAGAAGCGGCAGGGTCCTACGAGCAGTACTTC.

The V gene is TRBV7-9, the J gene TRBJ2-2, with 11 bases identical to TRBD2. This CDR3 is built from 15 residues. Germline CDR1 SEHNR, CDR2 FQNEAQ (reference sequence). Trimming removed 11 bases from V and 3 bases from J; junction bases left unmatched: 8. Here the CDR3 DNA reads TGTGCCGGCGAGAGACTAGCGGGATACACCGGGGAGCTGTTTTTT. It is translated as CAGERLAGYTGELFF.

This chain connects TRBV27 to TRBJ1-2; 8 bases align to TRBD1. The CDR3 is made up of 14 amino acids. Germline V gene lookup returns CDR1 MNHEY and CDR2 SMNVEV (reference sequence). The ends lost 6 bases at V and 4 bases at J; junction bases unmatched: 7. CDR3 in amino acids: CASRPQGAVYGYTF. In DNA form, the CDR3 reads TGTGCCAGCAGACCCCAGGGGGCGGTCTATGGCTACACCTTC.

CDR3 in amino acids: CASSSPGTGGFGANVLTF. For the CDR3, the DNA is TGTGCCAGCAGTTCACCCGGGACAGGGGGTTTTGGGGCCAACGTCCTGACTTTC. The chain carries TRBV28 and TRBJ2-6, with 11 bases aligning to TRBD1. Trimming cost V 4 bases and J 3 bases; bases outside gene matches: 8. The CDR3 consists of 18 residues. Per the germline V gene, CDR1 is MDHEN and CDR2 is SYDVKM. The variable domain in full, with the rest retrieved from reference TRBV28 and TRBJ2-6, is DVKVTQSSRYLVKRTGEKVFLECVQDMDHENMFWYRQDPGLGLRLIYFSYDVKMKEKGDIPEGYSVSREKKERFSLILESASTNQTSMYLCASSSPGTGGFGANVLTFGAGSRLTVL.

The chain joins TRBV7-2 to TRBJ2-7, with 12 bases that match TRBD2. Germline CDR1 reads SGHTA; CDR2 reads FQGNSA. V was pared by 1 base and J by 6 bases, with 13 bases of the junction left unmatched. CDR3 size: 18 residues. CDR3 sequence (DNA): TGTGCCAGCAGCTTAGAGGTCGTGGGGCTAGCGGGGGGGACCGAGCAGTACTTC. Encoded protein: CASSLEVVGLAGGTEQYF.

The chain carries TRBV5-5 and TRBJ1-1; perhaps TRBD1 as D (5 bases). The germline gives CDR1 SGHKS, CDR2 YYEKEE (reference sequence). The CDR3 spans 14 residues. Trimming pared 0 bases from V and 5 bases from J, leaving 11 bases between. The chain's CDR3 is CASSLAQGGTEAFF. The CDR3 nucleotides are TGTGCCAGCAGCTTGGCGCAGGGTGGGACTGAAGCTTTCTTT.

The V and J genes are TRBV28 and TRBJ1-1; the match to TRBD1 covers 10 bases. The germline CDR1 and CDR2 sequences are MDHEN and SYDVKM. The CDR3 totals 16 residues. V was clipped by 6 bases and J by 5 bases; unmatched bases: 12. CDR3 bases: TGTGCCAGCAGAACCGGGACAGGGGTTTCCGTTACTGAAGCTTTCTTT. It yields the protein CASRTGTGVSVTEAFF.

The CDR3 DNA reads TGTGCCAGTAGCGTGGACAGGGGGCGATTCGGGCAGTTCTTC. Amino acids: CASSVDRGRFGQFF. This rearrangement joins TRBV19 to TRBJ2-1; TRBD1 aligns across 11 bases. Germline CDR1 LNHDA, CDR2 SQIVND (reference sequence). This CDR3 has 14 residues. J was trimmed by 12 bases and V by 6 bases; bases with no gene match: 10.

In nucleotides, the CDR3 is TGTGCCAGCAGTACCGACAGGTGGGATTTGCCCCAGCATTTT. Translated, it gives CASSTDRWDLPQHF. The chain combines TRBV28 with TRBJ1-5; maybe TRBD1 (6 bases). Trimming removed 5 bases at V and 9 bases at J, with 17 bases between. This CDR3 comprises 14 residues. The germline V gene encodes CDR1 MDHEN and CDR2 SYDVKM.

The chain is built from TRBV5-4 and TRBJ2-5; D is unresolved. Germline V gene lookup returns CDR1 SGHNT and CDR2 YYREEE (reference sequence). There are 12 residues in the CDR3. The V and J ends lost 1 base and 3 bases respectively, with 4 bases between them. CDR3 DNA: TGTGCCAGCAGCTTGAAGGAAGAGACCCAGTACTTC. This codes for CASSLKEETQYF. Drawing the rest from reference TRBV5-4 and TRBJ2-5, the complete variable domain is ETGVTQSPTHLIKTRGQQVTLRCSSQSGHNTVSWYQQALGQGPQFIFQYYREEENGRGNFPPRFSGLQFPNYSSELNVNALELDDSALYLCASSLKEETQYFGPGTRLLVL.

A single count supports this clone. The chain links TRBV4-3 to TRBJ2-2, with D perhaps TRBD1 (6 bases). This CDR3 spans 15 amino acids. Germline V gene sequence: CDR1 LGHNA, CDR2 YSLEER. Between the trimmed V and J ends, which lost 5 bases and 1 base, there was a span of 11 bases. CDR3 nucleotide sequence: TGCGCCAGCAGCTTAGGGACAAGGAACACCGGGGAGCTGTTTTTT. Translated: CASSLGTRNTGELFF.

The genes are TRBV5-6 and TRBJ1-2, with a possible D match to TRBD1 (5 bases). Per the germline V gene, CDR1 is SGHDT and CDR2 is YYEEEE. The V and J ends lost 3 bases and 5 bases respectively, with 11 bases between them. This CDR3 is 13 amino acids long. CDR3 protein: CASSWDRGYGYTF. CDR3 nucleotides: TGTGCCAGCAGCTGGGACCGTGGGTATGGCTACACCTTC.

A remark on this clone: One end of the junction does not line up with germline, which may come from a read error. This rearrangement joins TRBV4-1 to TRBJ1-2, with D possibly being TRBD1 (6 bases). This CDR3 has 15 residues. Germline CDR1 MGHRA, CDR2 YSYEKL. CDR3: CARSRGDTANYGYTF. The CDR3 nucleotides read TGCGCCCGCAGCCGGGGGGACACCGCGAACTATGGCTACACCTTC.

The genes are TRBV7-9 and TRBJ2-6; 10 bases line up with TRBD1. The ends lost 4 bases at V and 4 bases at J; junction bases unmatched: 13. CDR3 length equals 19 residues. From germline, CDR1 is SEHNR and CDR2 FQNEAQ (reference sequence). The CDR3 nucleotides are TGTGCCAGCAGCTCCACCGGGACAGGGGAATCGTCAGGGGCCAACGTCCTGACTTTC. Protein sequence: CASSSTGTGESSGANVLTF.

This rearrangement joins TRBV7-9 to TRBJ1-1; D gene uncertain. The CDR3 has 12 amino acids. The V end lost 1 base, the J end lost 6 bases, and 6 bases lay between the germline ends. Germline V CDR1 and CDR2: SEHNR, FQNEAQ (reference sequence). DNA for the CDR3: TGTGCCAGCAGCTTAGATTTTCCTGAAGCTTTCTTT. This translates into CASSLDFPEAFF. The whole variable domain, filled in from reference TRBV7-9 and TRBJ1-1, reads DTGVSQNPRHKITKRGQNVTFRCDPISEHNRLYWYRQTLGQGPEFLTYFQNEAQLEKSRLLSDRFSAERPKGSFSTLEIQRTEQGDSAMYLCASSLDFPEAFFGQGTRLTVV.